The text below deals with one T cell receptor (beta chain). Its antigen is as yet unknown. The PCR contained 60 Vbeta and 13 Jbeta primers. Measured with immunoSEQ multiplex PCR; TCRdb has only the in-frame clones, and not every one. The table shows 150,000 to 200,000 clones, with approximately 75% occurring only once. The V end lost 3 bases, the J end lost 0 bases, and 15 bases lay between the germline ends. The CDR3 loop spans 16 amino acids. Looked up from germline, CDR1 is SGDLS and CDR2 is YYNGEE. These data come from a study of cytomegalovirus exposure and HLA in healthy donors. Overall study findings and caveats: An analysis done earlier found most TCR beta V segments productive about 87% or about 30% of the time. Specificity of three CMV-associated chains for CMV antigens was verified in vitro. In a later analysis, compared with equally common non-associated chains, HLA-associated beta chains were more expanded. By HLA locus, TCR association rates varied in a later analysis, with DRB1 showing the most and HLA-C the fewest.

The TCR originated in a girl aged 5-17 years in good health and CMV-seronegative. The sample consisted of PBMCs. This chain connects TRBV9 to TRBJ1-1; a possible D gene is TRBD1 (6 bases). For the CDR3, the DNA is TGTGCCAGCAGCGGCCGGGACACGGATATGAACACTGAAGCTTTCTTT. This sequence encodes CASSGRDTDMNTEAFF.